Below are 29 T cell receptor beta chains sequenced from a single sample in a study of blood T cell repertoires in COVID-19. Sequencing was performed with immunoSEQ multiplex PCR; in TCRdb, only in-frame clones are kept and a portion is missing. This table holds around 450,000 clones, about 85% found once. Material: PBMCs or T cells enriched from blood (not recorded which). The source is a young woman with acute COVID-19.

In nucleotides, the CDR3 is TGTGCCAGCAGCTTGGGAGGGGGGGGTTACGAGCAGTACTTC. Protein: CASSLGGGGYEQYF. The gene calls are TRBV5-4 and TRBJ2-7; D possibly corresponds to TRBD2 (7 bases). Trimming pared 0 bases from V and 4 bases from J, leaving 11 bases between. Germline lookup yields CDR1 SGHNT and CDR2 YYREEE (reference sequence). This CDR3 region has 14 residues.

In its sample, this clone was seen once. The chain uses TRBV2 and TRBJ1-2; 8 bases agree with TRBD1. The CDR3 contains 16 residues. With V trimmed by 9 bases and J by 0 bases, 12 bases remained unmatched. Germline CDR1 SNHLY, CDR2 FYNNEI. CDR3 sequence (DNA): TGTGCCAGAGCTCCGGGACAGGATATAGCTAACTATGGCTACACCTTC. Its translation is CARAPGQDIANYGYTF.

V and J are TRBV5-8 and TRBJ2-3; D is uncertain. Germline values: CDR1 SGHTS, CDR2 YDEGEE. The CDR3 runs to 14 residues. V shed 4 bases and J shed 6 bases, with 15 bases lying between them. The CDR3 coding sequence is TGTGCCAGCAGCCCGACTGCCCGAGTGGATACGCAGTATTTT. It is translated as CASSPTARVDTQYF.

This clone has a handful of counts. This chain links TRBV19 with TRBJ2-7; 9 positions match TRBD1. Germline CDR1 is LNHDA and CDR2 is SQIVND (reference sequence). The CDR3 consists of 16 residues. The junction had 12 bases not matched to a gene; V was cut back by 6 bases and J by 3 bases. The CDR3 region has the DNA TGTGCCAGTAGCACAACAGGGGGCCAAACAAACTACGAGCAGTACTTC. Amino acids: CASSTTGGQTNYEQYF.

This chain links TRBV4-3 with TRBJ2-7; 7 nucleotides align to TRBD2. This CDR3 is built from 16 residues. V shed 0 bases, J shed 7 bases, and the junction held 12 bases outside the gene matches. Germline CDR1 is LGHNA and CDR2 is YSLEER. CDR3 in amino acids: CASSQDPSGTSWEQYF. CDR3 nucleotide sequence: TGCGCCAGCAGCCAAGATCCAAGCGGGACGAGCTGGGAGCAGTACTTC.

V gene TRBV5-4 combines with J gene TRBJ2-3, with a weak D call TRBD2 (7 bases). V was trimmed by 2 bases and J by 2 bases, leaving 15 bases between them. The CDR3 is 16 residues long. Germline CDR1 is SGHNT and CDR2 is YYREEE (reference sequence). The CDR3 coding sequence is TGTGCCAGCAGCTTAGGGAGGGGGGCCTTCACAGATACGCAGTATTTT. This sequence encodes CASSLGRGAFTDTQYF.

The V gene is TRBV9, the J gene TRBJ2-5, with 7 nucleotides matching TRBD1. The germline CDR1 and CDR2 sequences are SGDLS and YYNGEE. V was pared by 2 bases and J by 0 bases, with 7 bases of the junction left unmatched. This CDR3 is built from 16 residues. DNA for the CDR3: TGTGCCAGCAGCGTCGGGACAGATCAGTACCAAGAGACCCAGTACTTC. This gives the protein CASSVGTDQYQETQYF.

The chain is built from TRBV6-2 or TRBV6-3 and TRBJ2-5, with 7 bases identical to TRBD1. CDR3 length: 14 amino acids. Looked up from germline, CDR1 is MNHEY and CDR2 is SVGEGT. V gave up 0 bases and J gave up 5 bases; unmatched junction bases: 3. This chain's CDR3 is CASSYSKGAETQYF. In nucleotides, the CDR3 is TGTGCCAGCAGTTACTCGAAGGGGGCTGAGACCCAGTACTTC.

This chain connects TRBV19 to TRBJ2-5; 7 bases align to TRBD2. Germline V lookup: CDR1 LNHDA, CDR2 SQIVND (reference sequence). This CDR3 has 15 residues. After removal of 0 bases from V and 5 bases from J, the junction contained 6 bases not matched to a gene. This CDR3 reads CASSIEGSGVETQYF. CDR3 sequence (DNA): TGTGCCAGTAGTATAGAGGGGAGCGGGGTGGAGACCCAGTACTTC.

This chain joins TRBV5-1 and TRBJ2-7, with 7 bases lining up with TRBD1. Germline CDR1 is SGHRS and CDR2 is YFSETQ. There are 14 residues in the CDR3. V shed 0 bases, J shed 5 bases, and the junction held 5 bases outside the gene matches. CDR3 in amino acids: CASSLAQGRNEQYF. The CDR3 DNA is TGCGCCAGCAGCTTGGCACAGGGGCGAAACGAGCAGTACTTC.

This CDR3 is CASSVGGGVRNEQYF. In nucleotides, the CDR3 is TGTGCCAGCAGCGTAGGCGGAGGGGTGAGGAACGAGCAGTACTTC. The rearrangement uses TRBV9 and TRBJ2-7; TRBD2 might be the D (6 bases). Germline V lookup: CDR1 SGDLS, CDR2 YYNGEE. V was shortened by 0 bases and J by 5 bases, with 15 bases between the two germline ends. This CDR3 is built from 15 residues.

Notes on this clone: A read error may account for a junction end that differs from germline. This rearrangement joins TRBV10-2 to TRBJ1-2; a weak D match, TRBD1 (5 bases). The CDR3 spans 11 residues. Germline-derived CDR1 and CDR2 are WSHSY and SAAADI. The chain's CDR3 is CASSGAYGYTF. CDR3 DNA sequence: TGCGCCAGTAGTGGGGCGTATGGCTACACCTTC.

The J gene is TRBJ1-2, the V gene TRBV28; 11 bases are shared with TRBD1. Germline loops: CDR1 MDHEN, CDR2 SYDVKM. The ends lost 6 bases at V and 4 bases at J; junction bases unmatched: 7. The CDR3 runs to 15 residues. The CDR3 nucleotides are TGTGCCAGCAGAAAAGGACAGGGGGCTACCTATGGCTACACCTTC. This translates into CASRKGQGATYGYTF.

CDR3 amino acids: CAAGQVNTGELFF. The DNA for the CDR3 is TGTGCCGCGGGACAGGTGAACACCGGGGAGCTGTTTTTT. V is TRBV6-4 and J is TRBJ2-2; 8 nucleotides align to TRBD1. V was clipped by 11 bases and J by 1 base; unmatched bases: 3. The CDR3 spans 13 residues. Germline V lookup: CDR1 MRHNA, CDR2 SNTAGT.

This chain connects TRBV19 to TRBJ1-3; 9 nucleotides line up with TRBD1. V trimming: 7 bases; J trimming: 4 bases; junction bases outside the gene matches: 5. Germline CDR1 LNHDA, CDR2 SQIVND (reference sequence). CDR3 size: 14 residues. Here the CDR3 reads CASKRTGVGNTIYF. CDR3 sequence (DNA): TGTGCCAGTAAACGGACAGGGGTCGGAAACACCATATATTTT.

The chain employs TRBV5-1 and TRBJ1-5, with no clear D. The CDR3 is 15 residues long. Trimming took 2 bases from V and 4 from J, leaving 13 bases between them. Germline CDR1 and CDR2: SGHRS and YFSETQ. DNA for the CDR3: TGCGCCAGCAGCTTAGAGGCAGCGCCTAATCAGCCCCAGCATTTT. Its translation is CASSLEAAPNQPQHF.

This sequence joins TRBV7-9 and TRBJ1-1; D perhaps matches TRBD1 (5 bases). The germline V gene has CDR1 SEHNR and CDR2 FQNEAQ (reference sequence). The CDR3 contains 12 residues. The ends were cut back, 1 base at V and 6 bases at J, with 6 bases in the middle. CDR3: CASSLGGAEAFF. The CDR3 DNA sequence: TGTGCCAGCAGCTTAGGGGGGGCTGAAGCTTTCTTT.

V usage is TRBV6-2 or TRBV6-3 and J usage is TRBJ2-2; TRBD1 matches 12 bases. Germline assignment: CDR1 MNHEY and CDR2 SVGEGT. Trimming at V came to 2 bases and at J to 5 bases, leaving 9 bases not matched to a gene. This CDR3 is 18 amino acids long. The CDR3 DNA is TGTGCCAGCAGTTACCGGGGGACAGGGGGCTTTAGAACCGGGGAGCTGTTTTTT. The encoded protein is CASSYRGTGGFRTGELFF.

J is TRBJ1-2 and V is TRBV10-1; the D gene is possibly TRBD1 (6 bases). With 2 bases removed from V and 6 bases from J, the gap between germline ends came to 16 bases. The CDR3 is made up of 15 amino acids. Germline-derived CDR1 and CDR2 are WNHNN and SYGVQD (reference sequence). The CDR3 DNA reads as TGCGCCAGCAGTGAGCGGCGGACAGACCCCGATGGCTACACCTTC. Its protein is CASSERRTDPDGYTF.

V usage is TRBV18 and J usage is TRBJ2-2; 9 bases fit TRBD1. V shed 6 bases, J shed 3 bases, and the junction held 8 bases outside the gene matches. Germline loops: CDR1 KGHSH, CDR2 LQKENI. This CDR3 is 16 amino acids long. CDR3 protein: CASSLRTGDDTGELFF. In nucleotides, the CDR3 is TGTGCCAGCTCTCTACGGACAGGGGATGACACCGGGGAGCTGTTTTTT. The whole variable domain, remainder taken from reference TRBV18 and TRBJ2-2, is NAGVMQNPRHLVRRRGQEARLRCSPMKGHSHVYWYRQLPEEGLKFMVYLQKENIIDESGMPKERFSAEFPKEGPSILRIQQVVRGDSAAYFCASSLRTGDDTGELFFGEGSRLTVL.

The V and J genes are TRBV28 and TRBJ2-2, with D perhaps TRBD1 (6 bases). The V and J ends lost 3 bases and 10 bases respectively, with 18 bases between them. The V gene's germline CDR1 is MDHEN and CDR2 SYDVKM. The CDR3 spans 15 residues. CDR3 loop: CASSLPGQKVEELFF. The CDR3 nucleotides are TGTGCCAGCAGTTTGCCCGGACAGAAAGTCGAGGAGCTGTTTTTT.

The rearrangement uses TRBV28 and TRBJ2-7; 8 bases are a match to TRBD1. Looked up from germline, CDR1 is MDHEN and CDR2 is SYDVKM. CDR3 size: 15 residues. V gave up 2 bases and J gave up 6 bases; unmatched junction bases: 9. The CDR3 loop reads CASSLKRQGSIEQYF. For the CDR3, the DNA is TGTGCCAGCAGTTTAAAAAGACAGGGGTCGATCGAGCAGTACTTC.

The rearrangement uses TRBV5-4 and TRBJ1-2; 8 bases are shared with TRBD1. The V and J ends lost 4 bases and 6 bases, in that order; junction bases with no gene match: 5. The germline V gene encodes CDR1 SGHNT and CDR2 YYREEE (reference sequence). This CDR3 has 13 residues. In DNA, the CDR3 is TGTGCCAGCAGCCTACAGGGGGTGGATGGCTACACCTTC. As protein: CASSLQGVDGYTF.

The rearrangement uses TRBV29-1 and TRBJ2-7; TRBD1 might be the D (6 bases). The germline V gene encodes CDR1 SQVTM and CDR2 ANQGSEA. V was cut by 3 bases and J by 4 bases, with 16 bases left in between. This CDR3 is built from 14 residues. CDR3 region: CSVETRDTLYEQYF. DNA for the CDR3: TGCAGCGTTGAGACACGGGACACCTTATACGAGCAGTACTTC.

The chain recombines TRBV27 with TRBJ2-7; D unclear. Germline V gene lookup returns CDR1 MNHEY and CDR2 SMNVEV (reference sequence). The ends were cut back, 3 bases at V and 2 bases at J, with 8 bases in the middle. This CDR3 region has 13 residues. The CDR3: CASSLYTTYEQYF. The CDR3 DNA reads TGTGCCAGCAGTTTGTACACGACCTACGAGCAGTACTTC.

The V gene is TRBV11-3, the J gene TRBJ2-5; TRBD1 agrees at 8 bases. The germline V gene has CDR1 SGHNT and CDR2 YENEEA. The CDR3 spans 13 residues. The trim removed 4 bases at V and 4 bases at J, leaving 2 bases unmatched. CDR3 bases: TGTGCCAGCAGCTCGGACAGGGCAGAGACCCAGTACTTC. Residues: CASSSDRAETQYF.

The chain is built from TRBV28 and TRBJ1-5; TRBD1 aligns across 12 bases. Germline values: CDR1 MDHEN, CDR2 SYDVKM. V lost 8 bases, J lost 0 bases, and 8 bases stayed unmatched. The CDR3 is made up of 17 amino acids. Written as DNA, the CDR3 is TGTGCCAGCCGCCGGGACAGGGGGCTCCGTAGCAATCAGCCCCAGCATTTT. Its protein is CASRRDRGLRSNQPQHF.

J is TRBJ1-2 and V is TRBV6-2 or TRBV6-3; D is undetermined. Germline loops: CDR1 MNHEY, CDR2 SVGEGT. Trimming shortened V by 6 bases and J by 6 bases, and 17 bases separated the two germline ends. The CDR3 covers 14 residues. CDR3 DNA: TGTGCCAGCAGCACGCCCGAGGGCTCCGATGGCTACACCTTC. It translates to CASSTPEGSDGYTF.

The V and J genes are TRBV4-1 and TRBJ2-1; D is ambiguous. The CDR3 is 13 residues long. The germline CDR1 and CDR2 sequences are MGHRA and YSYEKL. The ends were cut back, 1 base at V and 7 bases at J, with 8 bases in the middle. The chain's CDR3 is CASSQGAKNEQFF. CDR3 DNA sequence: TGCGCCAGCAGCCAAGGTGCTAAAAATGAGCAGTTCTTC.